The subject of this entry is one TCR beta chain. At one end the junction does not follow the germline gene, possibly because of a read error. In the original analysis: Quantification of nucleated cells was approximated via reference gene primer amplification. Sequenced by immunoSEQ multiplex PCR; TCRdb stores in-frame clones only, minus some. The D gene and trimming were derived from the DNA, and the V and J assignments and clone size from that table. This sample carries more than 95,000 clones, around 82% of them seen once, and the ten largest clones take 4% to 5.5%. This entry belongs to a study of blood T cell repertoires in COVID-19. Study-level information: Acute and convalescent COVID-19 specimens originated in the United States, Italy and Spain.

The length of the CDR3 is 15 residues. Looked up from germline, CDR1 is SSHAT and CDR2 is FNYEAQ (reference sequence). The specimen was peripheral blood. The sequence derives from a man in his sixties with acute or convalescent COVID-19. The rearrangement uses TRBV7-7 and TRBJ2-1, with 10 nucleotides matching TRBD2. The CDR3 spells CASSATSGTYNEQFF. DNA of the CDR3: TGTGCTAGCAGCGCTACTAGCGGGACCTACAATGAGCAGTTCTTC.